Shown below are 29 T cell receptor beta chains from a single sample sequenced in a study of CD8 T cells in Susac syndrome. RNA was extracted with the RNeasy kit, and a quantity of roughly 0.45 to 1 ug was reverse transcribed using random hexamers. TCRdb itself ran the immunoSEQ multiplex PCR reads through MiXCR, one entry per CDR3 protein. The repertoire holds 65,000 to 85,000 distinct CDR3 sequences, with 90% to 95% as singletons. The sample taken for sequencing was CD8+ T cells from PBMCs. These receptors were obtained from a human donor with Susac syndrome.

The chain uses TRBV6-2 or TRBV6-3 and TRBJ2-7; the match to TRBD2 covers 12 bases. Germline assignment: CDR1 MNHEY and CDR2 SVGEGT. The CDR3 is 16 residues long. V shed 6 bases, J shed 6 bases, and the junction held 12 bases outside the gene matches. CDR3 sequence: CASRLRTSGARGEQYF. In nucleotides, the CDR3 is TGTGCCAGCAGATTGAGGACTAGCGGGGCACGGGGCGAGCAGTACTTC.

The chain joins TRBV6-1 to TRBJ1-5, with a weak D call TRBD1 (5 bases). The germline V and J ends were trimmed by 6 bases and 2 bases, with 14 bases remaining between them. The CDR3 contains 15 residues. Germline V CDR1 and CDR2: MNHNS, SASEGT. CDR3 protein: CASRSGRAGNQPQHF. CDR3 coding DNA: TGTGCCAGCAGATCGGGGCGGGCCGGCAATCAGCCCCAGCATTTT.

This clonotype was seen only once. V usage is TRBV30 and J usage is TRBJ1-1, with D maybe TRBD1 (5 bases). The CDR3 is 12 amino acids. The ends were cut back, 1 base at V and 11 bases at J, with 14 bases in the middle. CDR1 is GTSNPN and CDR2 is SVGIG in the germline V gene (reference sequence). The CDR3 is CAWSATWGFAFF. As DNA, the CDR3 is TGTGCCTGGAGTGCCACCTGGGGGTTTGCTTTCTTT. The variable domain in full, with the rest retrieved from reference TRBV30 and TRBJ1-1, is SQTIHQWPATLVQPVGSPLSLECTVEGTSNPNLYWYRQAAGRGLQLLFYSVGIGQISSEVPQNLSASRPQDRQFILSSKKLLLSDSGFYLCAWSATWGFAFFGQGTRLTVV.

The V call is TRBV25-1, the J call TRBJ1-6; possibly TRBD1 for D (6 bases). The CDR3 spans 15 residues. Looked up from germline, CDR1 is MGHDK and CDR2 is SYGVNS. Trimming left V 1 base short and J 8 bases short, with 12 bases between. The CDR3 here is CASSEFEQGDSPLHF. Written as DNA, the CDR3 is TGTGCCAGCAGTGAATTTGAACAGGGAGATTCACCCCTCCACTTT.

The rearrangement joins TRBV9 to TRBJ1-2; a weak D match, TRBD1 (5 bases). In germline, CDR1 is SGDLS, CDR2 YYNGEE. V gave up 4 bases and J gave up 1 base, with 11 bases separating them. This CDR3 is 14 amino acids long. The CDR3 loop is CASSFRDGNYGYTF. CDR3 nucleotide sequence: TGTGCCAGCAGCTTCAGGGACGGTAACTATGGCTACACCTTC.

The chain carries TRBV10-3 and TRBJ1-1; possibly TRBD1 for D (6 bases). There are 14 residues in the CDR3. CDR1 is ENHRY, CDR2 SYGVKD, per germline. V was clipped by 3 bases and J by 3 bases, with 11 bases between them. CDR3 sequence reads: CAISDTGIDTEAFF. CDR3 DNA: TGTGCCATCAGTGATACAGGGATAGACACTGAAGCTTTCTTT.

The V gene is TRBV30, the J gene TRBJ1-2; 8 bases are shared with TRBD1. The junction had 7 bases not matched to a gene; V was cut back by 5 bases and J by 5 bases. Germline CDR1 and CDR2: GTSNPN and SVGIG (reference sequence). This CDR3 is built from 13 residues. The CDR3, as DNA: TGTGCCTGGGGACAGGGAAGACGATATGGCTACACCTTC. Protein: CAWGQGRRYGYTF. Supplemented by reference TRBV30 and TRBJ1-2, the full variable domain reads SQTIHQWPATLVQPVGSPLSLECTVEGTSNPNLYWYRQAAGRGLQLLFYSVGIGQISSEVPQNLSASRPQDRQFILSSKKLLLSDSGFYLCAWGQGRRYGYTFGSGTRLTVV.

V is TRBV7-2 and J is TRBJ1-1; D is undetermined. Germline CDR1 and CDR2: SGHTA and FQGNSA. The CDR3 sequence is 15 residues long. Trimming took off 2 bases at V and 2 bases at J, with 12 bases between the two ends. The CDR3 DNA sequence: TGTGCCAGCAGCTTATCGCAGGACCTTAACACTGAAGCTTTCTTT. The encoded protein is CASSLSQDLNTEAFF.

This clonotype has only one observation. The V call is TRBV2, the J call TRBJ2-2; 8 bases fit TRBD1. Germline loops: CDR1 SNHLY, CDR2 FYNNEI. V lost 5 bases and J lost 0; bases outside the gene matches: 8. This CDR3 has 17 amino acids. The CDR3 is CASSILTGGPNTGELFF. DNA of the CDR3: TGTGCCAGCAGTATACTTACAGGGGGTCCGAACACCGGGGAGCTGTTTTTT.

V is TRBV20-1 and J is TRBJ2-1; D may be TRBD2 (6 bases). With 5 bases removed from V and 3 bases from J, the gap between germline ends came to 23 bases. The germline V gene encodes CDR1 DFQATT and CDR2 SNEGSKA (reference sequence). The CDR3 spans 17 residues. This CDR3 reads CSAPPGVWRGDYNEQFF. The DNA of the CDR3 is TGCAGTGCTCCCCCCGGGGTTTGGCGGGGTGACTACAATGAGCAGTTCTTC.

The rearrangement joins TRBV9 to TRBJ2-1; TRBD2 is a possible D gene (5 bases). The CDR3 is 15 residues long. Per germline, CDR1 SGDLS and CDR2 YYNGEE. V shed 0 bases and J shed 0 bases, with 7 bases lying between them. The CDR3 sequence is CASSVGTRSYNEQFF. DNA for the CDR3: TGTGCCAGCAGCGTAGGGACTCGCTCCTACAATGAGCAGTTCTTC.

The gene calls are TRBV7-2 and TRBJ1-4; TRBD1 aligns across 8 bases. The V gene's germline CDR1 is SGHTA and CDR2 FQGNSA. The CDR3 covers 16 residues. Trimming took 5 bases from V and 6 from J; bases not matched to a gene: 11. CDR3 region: CASSLHAGTGDEKLFF. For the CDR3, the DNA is TGTGCCAGCAGCCTTCACGCCGGGACAGGCGATGAAAAACTGTTTTTT.

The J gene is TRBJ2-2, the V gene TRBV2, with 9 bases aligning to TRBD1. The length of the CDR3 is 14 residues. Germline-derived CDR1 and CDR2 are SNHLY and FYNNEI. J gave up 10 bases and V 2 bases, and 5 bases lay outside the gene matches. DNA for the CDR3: TGTGCCAGCAGTGAACGGACAGGGGACTCGGAGCTGTTTTTT. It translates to CASSERTGDSELFF.

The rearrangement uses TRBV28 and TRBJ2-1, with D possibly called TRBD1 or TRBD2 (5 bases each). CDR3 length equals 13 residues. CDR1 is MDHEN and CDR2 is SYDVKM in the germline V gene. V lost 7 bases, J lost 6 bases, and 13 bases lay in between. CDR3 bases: TGTGCCAGCACCCGAGGGGTAGGCAATGAGCAGTTCTTC. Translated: CASTRGVGNEQFF.

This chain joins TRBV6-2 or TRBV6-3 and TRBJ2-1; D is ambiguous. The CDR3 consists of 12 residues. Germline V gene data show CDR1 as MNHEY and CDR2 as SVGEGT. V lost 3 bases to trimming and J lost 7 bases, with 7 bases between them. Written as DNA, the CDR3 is TGTGCCAGCAGTTATGCGTCAAATGAGCAGTTCTTC. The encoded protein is CASSYASNEQFF.

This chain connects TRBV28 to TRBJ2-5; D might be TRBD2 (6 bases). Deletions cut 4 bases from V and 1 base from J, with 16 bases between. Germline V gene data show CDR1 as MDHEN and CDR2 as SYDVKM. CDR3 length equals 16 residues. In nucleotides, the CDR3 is TGTGCCAGCAGTTCCCCGGGGGTGATAGGCCAAGAGACCCAGTACTTC. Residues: CASSSPGVIGQETQYF.

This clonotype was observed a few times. The CDR3 DNA reads as TGTGCCAGCAGCATTAGCGGGGACACAGATACGCAGTATTTT. As protein: CASSISGDTDTQYF. This chain connects TRBV11-2 to TRBJ2-3; 8 bases align to TRBD2. V was pared by 5 bases and J by 2 bases, with 3 bases of the junction left unmatched. CDR1 is SGHAT and CDR2 is FQNNGV in the germline V gene. The CDR3 covers 14 residues.

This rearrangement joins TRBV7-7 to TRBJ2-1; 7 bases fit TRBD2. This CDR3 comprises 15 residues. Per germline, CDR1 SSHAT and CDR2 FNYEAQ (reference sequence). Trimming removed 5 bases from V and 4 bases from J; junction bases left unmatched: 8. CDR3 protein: CASSPGLGSYNEQFF. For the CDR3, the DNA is TGTGCCAGCAGCCCAGGACTAGGGTCTTACAATGAGCAGTTCTTC. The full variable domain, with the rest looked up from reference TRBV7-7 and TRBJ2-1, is GAGVSQSPRYKVTKRGQDVTLRCDPISSHATLYWYQQALGQGPEFLTYFNYEAQPDKSGLPSDRFSAERPEGSISTLTIQRTEQRDSAMYRCASSPGLGSYNEQFFGPGTRLTVL.

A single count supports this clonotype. The CDR3: CATSDSLGTGTDTQYF. CDR3 in DNA: TGTGCCACCAGTGATTCGCTCGGGACAGGCACAGATACGCAGTATTTT. The chain employs TRBV24-1 and TRBJ2-3; 7 positions match TRBD1. The CDR3 covers 16 residues. Losses at the gene ends were 2 bases for V and 1 base for J; bases not matched to a gene: 5. Germline V CDR1 and CDR2: KGHDR, SFDVKD.

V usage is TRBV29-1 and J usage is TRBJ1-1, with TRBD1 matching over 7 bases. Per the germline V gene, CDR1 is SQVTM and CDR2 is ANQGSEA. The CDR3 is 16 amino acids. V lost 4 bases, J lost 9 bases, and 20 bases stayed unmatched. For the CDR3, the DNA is TGCAGCGTTGGCGGCGGGGGAGGGGGCGTTTATCGGCAAGCTTTCTTT. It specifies CSVGGGGGGVYRQAFF.

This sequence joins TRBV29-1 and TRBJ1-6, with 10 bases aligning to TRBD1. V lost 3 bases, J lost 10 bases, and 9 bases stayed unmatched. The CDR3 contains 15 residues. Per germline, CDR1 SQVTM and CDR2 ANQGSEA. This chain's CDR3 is CSVDPGQGIGSPLHF. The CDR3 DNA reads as TGCAGCGTTGACCCGGGACAGGGGATCGGCTCACCCCTCCACTTT.

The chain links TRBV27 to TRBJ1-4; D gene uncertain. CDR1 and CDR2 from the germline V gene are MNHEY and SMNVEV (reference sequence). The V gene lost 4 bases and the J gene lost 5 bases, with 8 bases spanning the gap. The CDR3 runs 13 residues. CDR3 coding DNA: TGTGCCAGCAGTTCGAGAGAGAATGAAAAACTGTTTTTT. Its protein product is CASSSRENEKLFF.

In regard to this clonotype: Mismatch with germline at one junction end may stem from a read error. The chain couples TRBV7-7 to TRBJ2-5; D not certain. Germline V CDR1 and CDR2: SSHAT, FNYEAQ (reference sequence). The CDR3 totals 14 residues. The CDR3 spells CASSFFGDQETQYF. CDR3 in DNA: TGTGCTAGCAGCTTCTTTGGAGATCAAGAGACCCAGTACTTC.

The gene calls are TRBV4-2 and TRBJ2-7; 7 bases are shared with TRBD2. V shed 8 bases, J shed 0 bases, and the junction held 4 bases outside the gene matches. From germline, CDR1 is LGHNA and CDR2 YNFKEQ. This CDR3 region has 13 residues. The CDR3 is CASRGGSSYEQYF. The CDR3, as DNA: TGTGCCAGCCGTGGCGGGAGCTCCTACGAGCAGTACTTC.

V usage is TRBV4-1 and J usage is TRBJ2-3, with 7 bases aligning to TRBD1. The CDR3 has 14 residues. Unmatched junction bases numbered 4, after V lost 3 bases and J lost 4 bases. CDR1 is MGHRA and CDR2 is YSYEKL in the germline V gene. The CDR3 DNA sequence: TGCGCCAGCAGCCAGACAGGGATCCCAGATACGCAGTATTTT. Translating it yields CASSQTGIPDTQYF.

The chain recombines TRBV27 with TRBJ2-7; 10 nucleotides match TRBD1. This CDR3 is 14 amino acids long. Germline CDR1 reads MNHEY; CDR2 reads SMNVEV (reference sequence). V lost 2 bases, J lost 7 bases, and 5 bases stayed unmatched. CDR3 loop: CASSLDRGRREQYF. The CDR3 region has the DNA TGTGCCAGCAGTTTAGACAGGGGGCGTCGAGAGCAGTACTTC.

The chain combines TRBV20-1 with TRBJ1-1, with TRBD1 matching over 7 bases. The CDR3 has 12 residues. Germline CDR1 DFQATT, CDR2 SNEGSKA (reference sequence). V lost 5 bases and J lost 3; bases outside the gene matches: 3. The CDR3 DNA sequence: TGCAGTGCTTGCGACAGGGACACTGAAGCTTTCTTT. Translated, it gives CSACDRDTEAFF.

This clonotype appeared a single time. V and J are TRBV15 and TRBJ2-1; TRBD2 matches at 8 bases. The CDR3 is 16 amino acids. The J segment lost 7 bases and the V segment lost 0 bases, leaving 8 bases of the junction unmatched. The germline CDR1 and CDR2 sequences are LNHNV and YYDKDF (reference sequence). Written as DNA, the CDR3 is TGTGCCACCAGCAGAGATCGGGGGGGAGGGTATAATGAGCAGTTCTTC. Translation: CATSRDRGGGYNEQFF. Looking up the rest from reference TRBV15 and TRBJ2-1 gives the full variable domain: DAMVIQNPRYQVTQFGKPVTLSCSQTLNHNVMYWYQQKSSQAPKLLFHYYDKDFNNEADTPDNFQSRRPNTSFCFLDIRSPGLGDTAMYLCATSRDRGGGYNEQFFGPGTRLTVL.

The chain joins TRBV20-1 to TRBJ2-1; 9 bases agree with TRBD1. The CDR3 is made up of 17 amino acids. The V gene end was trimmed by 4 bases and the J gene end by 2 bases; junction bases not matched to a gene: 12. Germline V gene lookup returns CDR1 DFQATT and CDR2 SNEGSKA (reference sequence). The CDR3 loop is CSAIQGAPGLAYNEQFF. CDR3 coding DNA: TGCAGTGCTATACAGGGGGCTCCGGGACTGGCCTACAATGAGCAGTTCTTC.